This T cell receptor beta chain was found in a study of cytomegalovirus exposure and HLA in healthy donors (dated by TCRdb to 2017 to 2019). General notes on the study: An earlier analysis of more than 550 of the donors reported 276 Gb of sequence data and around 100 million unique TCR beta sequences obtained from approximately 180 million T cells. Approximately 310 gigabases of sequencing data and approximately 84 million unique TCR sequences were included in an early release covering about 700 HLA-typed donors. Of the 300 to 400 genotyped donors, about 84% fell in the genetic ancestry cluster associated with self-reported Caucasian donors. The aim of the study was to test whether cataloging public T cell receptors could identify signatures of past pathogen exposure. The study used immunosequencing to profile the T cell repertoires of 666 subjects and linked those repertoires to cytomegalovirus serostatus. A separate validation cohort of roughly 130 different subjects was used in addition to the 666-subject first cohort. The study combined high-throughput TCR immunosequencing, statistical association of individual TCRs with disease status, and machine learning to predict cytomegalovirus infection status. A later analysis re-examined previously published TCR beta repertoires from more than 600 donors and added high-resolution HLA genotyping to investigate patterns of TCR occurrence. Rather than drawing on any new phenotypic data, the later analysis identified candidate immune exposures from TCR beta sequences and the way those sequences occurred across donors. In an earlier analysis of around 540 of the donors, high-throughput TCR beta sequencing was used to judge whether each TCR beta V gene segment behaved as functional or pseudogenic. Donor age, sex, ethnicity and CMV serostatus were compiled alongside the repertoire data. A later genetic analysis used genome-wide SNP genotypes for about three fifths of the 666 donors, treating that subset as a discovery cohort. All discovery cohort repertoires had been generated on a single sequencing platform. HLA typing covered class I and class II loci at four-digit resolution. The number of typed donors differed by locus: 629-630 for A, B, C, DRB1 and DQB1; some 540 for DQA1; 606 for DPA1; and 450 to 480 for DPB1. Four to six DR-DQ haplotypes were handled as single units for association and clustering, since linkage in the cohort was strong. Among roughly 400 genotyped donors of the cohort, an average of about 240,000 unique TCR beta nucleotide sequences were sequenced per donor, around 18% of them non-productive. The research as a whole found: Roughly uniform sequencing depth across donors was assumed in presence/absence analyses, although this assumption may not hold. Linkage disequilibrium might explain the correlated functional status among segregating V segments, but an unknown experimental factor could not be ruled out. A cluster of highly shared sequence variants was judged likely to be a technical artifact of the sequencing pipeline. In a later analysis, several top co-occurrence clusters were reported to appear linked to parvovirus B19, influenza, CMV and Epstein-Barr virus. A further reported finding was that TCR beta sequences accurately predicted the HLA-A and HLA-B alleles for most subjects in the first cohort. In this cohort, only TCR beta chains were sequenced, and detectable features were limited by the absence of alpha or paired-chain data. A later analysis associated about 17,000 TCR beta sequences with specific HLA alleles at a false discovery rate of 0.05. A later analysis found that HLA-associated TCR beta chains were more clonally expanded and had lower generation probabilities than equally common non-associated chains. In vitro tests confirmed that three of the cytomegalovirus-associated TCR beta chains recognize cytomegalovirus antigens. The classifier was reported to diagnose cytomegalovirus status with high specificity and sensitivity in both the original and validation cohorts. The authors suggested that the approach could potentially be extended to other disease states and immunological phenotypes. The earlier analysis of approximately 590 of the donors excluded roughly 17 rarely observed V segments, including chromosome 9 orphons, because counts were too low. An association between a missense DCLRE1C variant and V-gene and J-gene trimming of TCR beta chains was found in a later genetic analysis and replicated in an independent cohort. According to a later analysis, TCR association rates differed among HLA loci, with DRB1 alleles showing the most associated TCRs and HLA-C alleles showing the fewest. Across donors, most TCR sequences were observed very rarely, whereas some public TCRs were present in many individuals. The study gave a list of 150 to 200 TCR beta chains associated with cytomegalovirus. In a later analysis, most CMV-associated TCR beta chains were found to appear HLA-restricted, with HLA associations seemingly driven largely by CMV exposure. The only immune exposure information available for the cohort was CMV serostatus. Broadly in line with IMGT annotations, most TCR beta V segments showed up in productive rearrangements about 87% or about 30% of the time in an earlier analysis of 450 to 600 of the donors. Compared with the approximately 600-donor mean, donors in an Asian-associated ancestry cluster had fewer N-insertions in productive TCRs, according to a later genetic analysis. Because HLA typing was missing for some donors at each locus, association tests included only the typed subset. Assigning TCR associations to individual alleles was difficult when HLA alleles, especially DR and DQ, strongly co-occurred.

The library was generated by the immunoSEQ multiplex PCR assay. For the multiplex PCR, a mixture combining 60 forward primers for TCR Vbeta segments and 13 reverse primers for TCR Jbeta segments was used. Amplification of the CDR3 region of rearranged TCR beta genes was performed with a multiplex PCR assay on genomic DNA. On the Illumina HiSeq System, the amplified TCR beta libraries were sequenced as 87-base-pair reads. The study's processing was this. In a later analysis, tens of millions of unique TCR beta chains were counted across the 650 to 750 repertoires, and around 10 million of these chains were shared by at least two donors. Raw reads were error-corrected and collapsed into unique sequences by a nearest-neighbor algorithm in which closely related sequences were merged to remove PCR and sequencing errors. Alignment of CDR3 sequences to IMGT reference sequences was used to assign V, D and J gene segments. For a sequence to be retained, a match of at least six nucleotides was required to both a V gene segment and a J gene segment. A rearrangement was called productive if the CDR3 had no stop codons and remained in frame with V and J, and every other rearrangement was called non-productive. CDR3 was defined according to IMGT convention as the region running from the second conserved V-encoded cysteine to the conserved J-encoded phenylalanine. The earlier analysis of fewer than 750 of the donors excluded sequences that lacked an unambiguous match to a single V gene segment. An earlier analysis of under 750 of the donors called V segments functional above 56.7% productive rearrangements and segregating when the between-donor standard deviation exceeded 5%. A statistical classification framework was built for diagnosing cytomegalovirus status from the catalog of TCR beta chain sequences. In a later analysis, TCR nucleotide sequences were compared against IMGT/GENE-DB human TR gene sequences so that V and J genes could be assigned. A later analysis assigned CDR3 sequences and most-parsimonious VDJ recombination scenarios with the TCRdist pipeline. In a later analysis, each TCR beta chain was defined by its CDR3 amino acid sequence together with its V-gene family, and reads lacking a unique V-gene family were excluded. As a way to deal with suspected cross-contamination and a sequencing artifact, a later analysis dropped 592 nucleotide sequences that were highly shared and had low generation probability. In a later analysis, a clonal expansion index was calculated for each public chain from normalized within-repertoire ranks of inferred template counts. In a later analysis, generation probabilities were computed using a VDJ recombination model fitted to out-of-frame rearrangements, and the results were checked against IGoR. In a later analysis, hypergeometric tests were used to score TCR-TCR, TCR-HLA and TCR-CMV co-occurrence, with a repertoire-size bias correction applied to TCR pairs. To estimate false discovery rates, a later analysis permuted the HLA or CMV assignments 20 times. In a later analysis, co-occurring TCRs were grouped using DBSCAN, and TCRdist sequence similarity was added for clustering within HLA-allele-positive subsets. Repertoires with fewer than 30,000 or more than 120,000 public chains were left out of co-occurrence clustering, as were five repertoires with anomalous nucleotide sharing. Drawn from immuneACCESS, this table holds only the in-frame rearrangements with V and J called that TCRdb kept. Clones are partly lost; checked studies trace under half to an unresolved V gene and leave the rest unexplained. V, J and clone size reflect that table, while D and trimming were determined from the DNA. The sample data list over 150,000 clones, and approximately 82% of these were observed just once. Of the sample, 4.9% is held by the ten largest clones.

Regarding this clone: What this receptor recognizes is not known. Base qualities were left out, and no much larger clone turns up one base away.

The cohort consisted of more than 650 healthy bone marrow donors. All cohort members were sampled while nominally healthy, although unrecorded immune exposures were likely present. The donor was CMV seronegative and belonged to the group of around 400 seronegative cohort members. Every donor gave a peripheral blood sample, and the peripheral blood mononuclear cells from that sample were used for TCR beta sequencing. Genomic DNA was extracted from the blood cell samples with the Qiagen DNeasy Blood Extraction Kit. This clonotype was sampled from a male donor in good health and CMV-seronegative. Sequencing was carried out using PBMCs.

In nucleotide form, the sequence is TGTGCCAGCAGCTCTCAGGGGGCGCGGGGCAATCAGCCCCAGCATTTT. Translation gives CASSSQGARGNQPQHF. The rearrangement combines TRBV7-9 with TRBJ1-5; the junction holds 8 bases that match TRBD1. The V end gives up 4 bases and the J end 2 bases, leaving 7 bases in the junction not matched to a gene. The CDR3, from cysteine to phenylalanine, totals 16 residues. This entry keeps only the CDR3 DNA: 48 bases, framed from base 1. CDR1 and CDR2 are read off the germline V gene (reference sequence) as SEHNR and FQNEAQ.